The present T cell receptor beta chain was sequenced within a study of blood T cells in healthy people across ages. A second PCR of roughly 7 to 11 cycles used a sample-barcoded 5' primer and a J-beta primer mix. TCRdb fed the 5' RACE reads into MiXCR, producing one record per CDR3 protein. The sample shows approximately 1.5 million distinct CDR3 sequences, 40% to 45% of them seen only once. Per the germline V gene, CDR1 is SGHDN and CDR2 is FVKESK. The CDR3 runs to 14 residues. V gave up 9 bases and J gave up 0 bases, with 13 bases separating them. This sequence was found in a woman under 30 in good health. Sequenced: blood. The chain joins TRBV14 to TRBJ2-3; D possibly matches TRBD1 or TRBD2 (5 bases each). The chain's CDR3 is CASKPGRSTDTQYF. CDR3 sequence (DNA): TGTGCCAGTAAACCGGGACGGAGCACAGATACGCAGTATTTT.